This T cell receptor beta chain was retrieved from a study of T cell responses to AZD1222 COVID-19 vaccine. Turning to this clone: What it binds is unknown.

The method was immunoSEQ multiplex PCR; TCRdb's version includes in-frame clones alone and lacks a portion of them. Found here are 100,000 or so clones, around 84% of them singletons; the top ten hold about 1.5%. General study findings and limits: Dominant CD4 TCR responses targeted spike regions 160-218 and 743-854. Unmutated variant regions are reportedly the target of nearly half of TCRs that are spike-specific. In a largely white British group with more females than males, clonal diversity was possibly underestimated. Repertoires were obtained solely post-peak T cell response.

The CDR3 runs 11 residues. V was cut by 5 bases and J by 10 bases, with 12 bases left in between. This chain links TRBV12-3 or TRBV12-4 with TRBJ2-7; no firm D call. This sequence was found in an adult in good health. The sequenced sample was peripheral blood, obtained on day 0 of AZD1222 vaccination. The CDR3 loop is CASSLLTDQYF. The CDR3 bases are TGTGCCAGCAGTCTGCTAACCGACCAGTACTTC.